The source of this TCR beta chain is a study of PD-1 blockade in mismatch repair-deficient tumors. Overall study findings and caveats: After pembrolizumab, tumor-resident clones rose rapidly, then generally contracted before radiologic responses.

Points on this clone: The antigen remains unidentified.

Sequenced by immunoSEQ multiplex PCR; TCRdb stores in-frame clones only, minus some. The sample has some 19,000 clones, 82% seen once; the top ten hold around 1.5%. The CDR3 is 12 residues long. The V and J ends lost 6 bases and 1 base respectively, with 6 bases between them. Germline CDR1 and CDR2: SGHAT and FQDESV (reference sequence). The chain has TRBV11-1 and TRBJ2-5; D is unresolved. Sequenced here: PBMCs, sampled 52 weeks after starting pembrolizumab. The receptor comes from an adult with mismatch repair-deficient cancer. The CDR3 DNA reads as TGTGCCAGCAGTAACAGCCAAGAGACCCAGTACTTC. It encodes CASSNSQETQYF. Supplemented by reference TRBV11-1 and TRBJ2-5, the full variable domain reads EAEVAQSPRYKITEKSQAVAFWCDPISGHATLYWYRQILGQGPELLVQFQDESVVDDSQLPKDRFSAERLKGVDSTLKIQPAELGDSAMYLCASSNSQETQYFGPGTRLLVL.